The 21 T cell receptor beta chains below all came from one sample that was sequenced in a study of regulatory T cells in long-lasting Graves disease. The authors built TCR beta libraries using iRepertoire HTBI primers and Arm-PCR of CDR3 regions. Each CDR3 protein is one row after TCRdb ran MiXCR on the multiplex PCR reads. The repertoire has 700,000 or so distinct CDR3 sequences, about 32% of them found once; the top ten carry roughly 46%. Time point given: persistent/refractory GD, antithyroid drugs over 5 years with positive TRAb. After RNA was extracted from PBMCs, the TCR library was made from it. Sequenced material: peripheral blood mononuclear cells (PBMCs), taken when the disease was refractory, from a patient treated with antithyroid drugs. Receptor source: a female donor with Graves disease.

This clonotype was seen ten or more times. The chain is built from TRBV2 and TRBJ2-5; D gene unclear. This CDR3 has 12 residues. V lost 4 bases to trimming and J lost 2 bases, with 5 bases between them. Germline assignment: CDR1 SNHLY and CDR2 FYNNEI. The CDR3 loop reads CASSAVQETQYF. CDR3 bases: TGTGCCAGCAGTGCGGTTCAAGAGACCCAGTACTTC.

V is TRBV6-1 and J is TRBJ2-7; 7 bases agree with TRBD2. The J segment lost 0 bases and the V segment lost 6 bases, leaving 5 bases of the junction unmatched. The germline V gene has CDR1 MNHNS and CDR2 SASEGT. The CDR3 totals 14 residues. The chain's CDR3 is CASRTSGTSYEQYF. CDR3 sequence (DNA): TGTGCCAGCAGGACGAGCGGGACCTCCTACGAGCAGTACTTC.

V gene TRBV14 combines with J gene TRBJ1-1, with D maybe TRBD1 (6 bases). Germline V gene lookup returns CDR1 SGHDN and CDR2 FVKESK. Deletions cut 6 bases from V and 1 base from J, with 15 bases between. The CDR3 length is 15 residues. This CDR3 reads CASRPVGQTNTEAFF. The CDR3 region has the DNA TGTGCCAGCAGACCCGTAGGACAGACGAACACTGAAGCTTTCTTT.

This clonotype has at least ten counts. The V call is TRBV11-2, the J call TRBJ1-1; tentatively, D is TRBD1 (5 bases). The CDR3 has 14 amino acids. Deletions cut 1 base from V and 4 bases from J, with 10 bases between. From germline, CDR1 is SGHAT and CDR2 FQNNGV. CDR3 DNA sequence: TGTGCCAGCAGCTTAGCGGGGGTATCCACTGAAGCTTTCTTT. As protein: CASSLAGVSTEAFF. The full variable domain, in which reference TRBV11-2 and TRBJ1-1 provide the parts outside the CDR3, is EAGVAQSPRYKIIEKRQSVAFWCNPISGHATLYWYQQILGQGPKLLIQFQNNGVVDDSQLPKDRFSAERLKGVDSTLKIQPAKLEDSAVYLCASSLAGVSTEAFFGQGTRLTVV.

This clonotype has more than one count but fewer than ten. This chain connects TRBV3-1 to TRBJ1-2; possibly TRBD1 for D (6 bases). CDR1 LGHDT and CDR2 YNNKEL come from the germline V gene (reference sequence). This CDR3 has 17 amino acids. Trimming left V 1 base short and J 1 base short, with 16 bases between. The CDR3 DNA follows: TGTGCCAGCAGCCAAGGAAGGGGGGCGGCATTTAACTATGGCTACACCTTC. It translates to CASSQGRGAAFNYGYTF.

The V and J genes are TRBV6-1 and TRBJ1-3, with D hard to call. Per germline, CDR1 MNHNS and CDR2 SASEGT. The CDR3 extends over 16 amino acids. Between the trimmed V and J ends, which lost 6 bases and 0 bases, there was a span of 15 bases. The CDR3: CASSRYGSSSGNTIYF. Written as DNA, the CDR3 is TGTGCCAGCAGCCGATACGGTTCCTCCTCTGGAAACACCATATATTTT.

Worth noting for this clonotype: An end of the junction does not agree with germline; a read error may underlie this. This sequence joins TRBV20-1 and TRBJ2-5; 10 nucleotides line up with TRBD2. Germline V gene sequence: CDR1 DFQATT, CDR2 SNEGSKA (reference sequence). The CDR3 has 17 amino acids. The CDR3 spells CSTRDFLSSGRRETQYF. DNA for the CDR3: TGCAGTACTAGAGATTTTTTGTCTAGCGGGAGAAGAGAGACCCAGTACTTC.

On this clonotype itself: A read error may produce the germline difference seen at one junction end. The V and J genes are TRBV7-2 and TRBJ2-5, with 7 positions matching TRBD2. CDR1 and CDR2 from the germline V gene are SGHTA and FQGNSA. The CDR3 has 15 amino acids. In DNA, the CDR3 is TGCGCCAGCAGCCAATGGACTAGTGACAGTGAGACCCAGTACTTC. The encoded protein is CASSQWTSDSETQYF. Drawing the rest from reference TRBV7-2 and TRBJ2-5, the complete variable domain is GAGVSQSPSNKVTEKGKDVELRCDPISGHTALYWYRQSLGQGLEFLIYFQGNSAPDKSGLPSDRFSAERTGGSVSTLTIQRTQQEDSAVYLCASSQWTSDSETQYFGPGTRLLVL.

This chain uses TRBV27 with TRBJ1-4, with D unresolved. V was pared by 5 bases and J by 10 bases, with 26 bases between. This CDR3 spans 17 amino acids. From germline, CDR1 is MNHEY and CDR2 SMNVEV (reference sequence). CDR3 bases: TGTGCCAGCAGTCCCACCCCGGGCCAACACCAAGGCGGAAAACTGTTTTTT. This translates into CASSPTPGQHQGGKLFF.

The chain links TRBV6-5 to TRBJ1-1; 7 nucleotides agree with TRBD1. V lost 2 bases, J lost 0 bases, and 3 bases stayed unmatched. The CDR3 extends over 15 amino acids. Germline CDR1 is MNHEY and CDR2 is SVGAGI. The CDR3 region is CASSYPGGLNTEAFF. The CDR3 DNA reads as TGTGCCAGCAGTTACCCAGGGGGGTTGAACACTGAAGCTTTCTTT.

This clonotype was observed a few times. The rearrangement uses TRBV2 and TRBJ1-5, with D unresolved. Germline CDR1 is SNHLY and CDR2 is FYNNEI. The CDR3 is 13 amino acids. V was shortened by 6 bases and J by 7 bases, with 13 bases between the two germline ends. CDR3 amino acids: CASRGEGSQPQHF. CDR3 bases: TGTGCCAGCAGGGGTGAGGGTTCCCAGCCCCAGCATTTT.

This chain uses TRBV5-1 with TRBJ1-2; D gene uncertain. V lost 4 bases and J lost 5, with 6 bases in between. The CDR3 runs 11 residues. Germline V gene data show CDR1 as SGHRS and CDR2 as YFSETQ. The CDR3 spells CASSDKYGYTF. DNA for the CDR3: TGCGCCAGCAGCGATAAGTATGGCTACACCTTC.

The chain combines TRBV3-1 with TRBJ1-6, with TRBD1 matching 7 bases. J was trimmed by 6 bases and V by 4 bases; bases with no gene match: 9. Germline V lookup: CDR1 LGHDT, CDR2 YNNKEL (reference sequence). The CDR3 has 16 amino acids. CDR3 amino acids: CASSRDRARGNSPLHF. CDR3 nucleotide sequence: TGTGCCAGCAGCCGTGACAGGGCCAGGGGTAATTCACCCCTCCACTTT. Variable domain in full (rest from reference TRBV3-1 and TRBJ1-6): DTAVSQTPKYLVTQMGNDKSIKCEQNLGHDTMYWYKQDSKKFLKIMFSYNNKELIINETVPNRFSPKSPDKAHLNLHINSLELGDSAVYFCASSRDRARGNSPLHFGNGTRLTVT.

In its sample, this clonotype was seen a few times. The rearrangement joins TRBV28 to TRBJ2-5; unclear D gene. Trimming cost V 7 bases and J 1 base, with 13 bases left between them. The CDR3 runs 14 residues. The germline gives CDR1 MDHEN, CDR2 SYDVKM. The CDR3 reads CASTSGRVQETQYF. CDR3 DNA sequence: TGTGCCAGCACCTCGGGCAGAGTCCAAGAGACCCAGTACTTC.

The sample holds many counts of this clonotype. The gene calls are TRBV11-2 and TRBJ2-7; D unresolved. In germline, CDR1 is SGHAT, CDR2 FQNNGV. This CDR3 has 15 amino acids. Deletions cut 0 bases from V and 0 bases from J, with 9 bases between. The CDR3 here is CASSLDGISSYEQYF. The CDR3, as DNA: TGTGCCAGCAGCTTAGATGGGATCAGCTCCTACGAGCAGTACTTC.

This clonotype has more than one count but fewer than ten. The chain uses TRBV28 and TRBJ1-5, with TRBD1 matching over 8 bases. This CDR3 comprises 16 residues. Losses at the gene ends were 3 bases for V and 1 base for J; bases not matched to a gene: 5. Per the germline V gene, CDR1 is MDHEN and CDR2 is SYDVKM. DNA of the CDR3: TGTGCCAGCAGTTTGGCAGGGGGCGGAAGCAATCAGCCCCAGCATTTT. Its protein product is CASSLAGGGSNQPQHF. Full variable domain (missing parts from reference TRBV28 and TRBJ1-5): DVKVTQSSRYLVKRTGEKVFLECVQDMDHENMFWYRQDPGLGLRLIYFSYDVKMKEKGDIPEGYSVSREKKERFSLILESASTNQTSMYLCASSLAGGGSNQPQHFGDGTRLSIL.

This clonotype has only a few counts. This chain uses TRBV25-1 with TRBJ1-2; D is possibly TRBD1 (5 bases). V was shortened by 4 bases and J by 4 bases, with 13 bases between the two germline ends. CDR1 is MGHDK and CDR2 is SYGVNS in the germline V gene. The CDR3 covers 14 residues. DNA for the CDR3: TGTGCCAGCAGTGGCCGGGGGAAGGTCTATGGCTACACCTTC. Protein product: CASSGRGKVYGYTF.

There are many counts of this clonotype. This chain joins TRBV11-2 and TRBJ2-5; D might be TRBD1 (5 bases). CDR3 length: 14 amino acids. Germline V CDR1 and CDR2: SGHAT, FQNNGV. V gave up 5 bases and J gave up 2 bases, with 12 bases separating them. CDR3 loop: CASSPPTAQETQYF. As DNA, the CDR3 is TGTGCCAGCAGCCCCCCGACAGCTCAAGAGACCCAGTACTTC. The variable domain in full, completed from reference TRBV11-2 and TRBJ2-5, reads EAGVAQSPRYKIIEKRQSVAFWCNPISGHATLYWYQQILGQGPKLLIQFQNNGVVDDSQLPKDRFSAERLKGVDSTLKIQPAKLEDSAVYLCASSPPTAQETQYFGPGTRLLVL.

The chain recombines TRBV12-3 or TRBV12-4 with TRBJ1-5, with D perhaps matching TRBD1 (6 bases). With 5 bases removed from V and 3 bases from J, the gap between germline ends came to 17 bases. The CDR3 extends over 16 amino acids. CDR3 protein: CASSQGNPSNNQPQHF. The CDR3 DNA is TGTGCCAGCAGTCAGGGGAATCCTTCTAACAATCAGCCCCAGCATTTT.

The table lists this clonotype with a few counts. The gene calls are TRBV6-2 or TRBV6-3 and TRBJ2-5, with 8 bases aligning to TRBD1. This CDR3 spans 14 amino acids. V lost 6 bases, J lost 5 bases, and 8 bases stayed unmatched. CDR1 is MNHEY, CDR2 SVGEGT, per germline. The CDR3 spells CASSHRGVTETQYF. In DNA, the CDR3 is TGTGCCAGCAGCCACAGGGGGGTAACGGAGACCCAGTACTTC.

J is TRBJ1-2 and V is TRBV2, with a weak D call TRBD1 (5 bases). CDR1 is SNHLY, CDR2 FYNNEI, per germline. The V gene lost 7 bases and the J gene lost 1 base, with 13 bases spanning the gap. There are 14 residues in the CDR3. The CDR3 here is CASTSDRFNYGYTF. CDR3 in DNA: TGTGCCAGCACGTCCGACAGATTTAACTATGGCTACACCTTC. The whole variable domain, remainder taken from reference TRBV2 and TRBJ1-2, is EPEVTQTPSHQVTQMGQEVILRCVPISNHLYFYWYRQILGQKVEFLVSFYNNEISEKSEIFDDQFSVERPDGSNFTLKIRSTKLEDSAMYFCASTSDRFNYGYTFGSGTRLTVV.